This is a list of T cell receptor beta chains from one sample in a study of human T cells and chemical hapten exposure. TCRdb ran MiXCR on the RACE reads and lists one entry per CDR3 protein. The table has some 360,000 distinct CDR3 sequences, approximately 5.1% seen once. The source material was whole blood, sampled in connection with sensitization to the hapten diphenylcyclopropenone (DPC). Receptor source: a woman aged 45-60 years with alopecia areata. Some clones in this sample may be carry-over from other donors' samples. CDR3s include the opening cysteine and the closing phenylalanine or tryptophan. The order of the fields is clone size, V gene, J gene, D gene, CDR3 DNA, CDR3 protein. A D gene is named only where the DNA matches it firmly. Expanded clones get a size class; other rows say once, few or many, or leave the size out.

-	TRBV7-2	TRBJ2-2	TRBD2	TGTGCCAGCAGCACCCCCGGACTAGACACCGGGGAGCTGTTTTTT	CASSTPGLDTGELFF
many	TRBV28	TRBJ2-7	-	TGTGCCAGCAGTTCTATAAACCCCTACGAGCAGTACTTC	CASSSINPYEQYF
many	TRBV20-1	TRBJ2-1	-	TGCAGTGCTAGAGGCCCTAGACGTTACAATGAGCAGTTCTTC	CSARGPRRYNEQFF
many	TRBV4-3	TRBJ2-3	-	TGCGCCAGCAGCCAAGATTCGGCGACTAACACAGATACGCAGTATTTT	CASSQDSATNTDTQYF
few	TRBV28	TRBJ1-2	TRBD1	TGTGCCAGCAGTTCCTCCCGACAGGGAGTAGGCTACACCTTC	CASSSSRQGVGYTF
-	TRBV6-1	TRBJ2-1	-	TGTGCCAGCAGTGAAATACCTTACAATGAGCAGTTCTTC	CASSEIPYNEQFF
-	TRBV6-1	TRBJ1-5	-	TGTGCCAGCAGTGAGTCCAGGGACTTCAATCAGCCCCAGCATTTT	CASSESRDFNQPQHF
-	TRBV2	TRBJ2-3	-	TGTGCCAGCATCTCCGGACGGGGGGCTTCTCATACGCAGTATTTT	CASISGRGASHTQYF
few	TRBV4-1	TRBJ2-5	-	TGCGCCAGCAGCCCGGCCGGGACCTTGAAGCTAGAGACCCAGTACTTC	CASSPAGTLKLETQYF
-	TRBV3-1	TRBJ2-1	-	TGTGCCAGCAGCCTTGTCCGCGGTCCAGCGGTGTACAATGAGCAGTTCTTC	CASSLVRGPAVYNEQFF
many	TRBV25-1	TRBJ2-7	-	TGTGCCAGCAGTGAATATCGGGGCAGGGAGTACGAGCAGTACTTC	CASSEYRGREYEQYF
-	TRBV7-9	TRBJ1-5	-	TGTGCCAGCAGCCCCCCCGGGGGGAGCAATCAGCCCCAGCATTTT	CASSPPGGSNQPQHF
many	TRBV15	TRBJ2-5	-	TGTGCCACCAGCAGCCCCTCAGACCCGGAGACCCAGTACTTC	CATSSPSDPETQYF
many	TRBV5-1	TRBJ2-2	-	TGCGCCAGCAGCTTACTGATTGGGGGCACCGGGGAGCTGTTTTTT	CASSLLIGGTGELFF
-	TRBV7-9	TRBJ2-7	TRBD2	TGTGCCAGCAGCTTACCGCCGACTAGCGGGACTTACGAGCAGTACTTC	CASSLPPTSGTYEQYF
many	TRBV20-1	TRBJ2-3	-	TGCAGTGCTAGGGACATTGCGGGAACCACAGATACGCAGTATTTT	CSARDIAGTTDTQYF
-	TRBV6-1	TRBJ1-4	-	TGTGCCAGCAGTGATCCCAGATTTGCAACTAATGAAAAACTGTTTTTT	CASSDPRFATNEKLFF